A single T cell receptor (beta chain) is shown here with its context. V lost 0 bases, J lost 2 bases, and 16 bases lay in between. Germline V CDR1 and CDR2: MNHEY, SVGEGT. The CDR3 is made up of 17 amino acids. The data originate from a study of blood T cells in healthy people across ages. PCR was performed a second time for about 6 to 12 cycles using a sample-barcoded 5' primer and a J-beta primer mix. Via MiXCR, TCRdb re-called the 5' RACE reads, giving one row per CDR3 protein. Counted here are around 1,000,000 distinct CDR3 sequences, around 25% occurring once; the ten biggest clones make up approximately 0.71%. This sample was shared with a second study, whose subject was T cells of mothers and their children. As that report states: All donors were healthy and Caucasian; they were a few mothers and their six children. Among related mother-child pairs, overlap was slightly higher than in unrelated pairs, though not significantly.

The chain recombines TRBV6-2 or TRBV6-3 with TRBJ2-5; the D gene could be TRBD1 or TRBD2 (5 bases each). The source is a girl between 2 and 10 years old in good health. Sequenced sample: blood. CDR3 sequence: CASSYSIEGWEQETQYF. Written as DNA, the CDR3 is TGTGCCAGCAGTTACTCGATTGAGGGGTGGGAACAAGAGACCCAGTACTTC.